The 2 T cell receptor beta chains listed next were all sequenced from one sample in a study of T cell responses to AZD1222 COVID-19 vaccine. Produced via immunoSEQ multiplex PCR; TCRdb's table is partial and in-frame only. The table includes roughly 170,000 clones, more than 85% detected once. This specimen was peripheral blood, taken on day 0 of AZD1222 vaccination. Receptors were obtained from an adult in good health.

The chain joins TRBV20-1 to TRBJ2-5; no firm D call. Germline CDR1 reads DFQATT; CDR2 reads SNEGSKA (reference sequence). V shed 6 bases and J shed 4 bases, with 6 bases lying between them. The CDR3 is made up of 10 amino acids. DNA for the CDR3: TGCAGTGCGAAGAGAGAGACCCAGTACTTC. Its translation is CSAKRETQYF.

The V and J genes are TRBV10-3 and TRBJ1-1; D remains unclear. The CDR3 spans 14 residues. Germline values: CDR1 ENHRY, CDR2 SYGVKD. The V gene lost 0 bases and the J gene lost 6 bases, with 11 bases spanning the gap. CDR3 bases: TGTGCCATCAGTGAGTCGTTGGGCAGCTCTGAAGCTTTCTTT. Translated: CAISESLGSSEAFF.